This is a list of T cell receptor beta chains from one sample in a study of spatial heterogeneity in lung cancer. TCRdb called the 5' RACE reads again in MiXCR, with one record for every CDR3 protein. The sample records 65,000 to 85,000 distinct CDR3 sequences, approximately 20% being singletons. Specimen: PBMCs, collected at surgery. The receptors were gathered from a male donor with early-stage non-small cell lung cancer. Both conserved end residues are part of each CDR3. The D gene is left open where the match is weak. Size is omitted from some rows. Given values are once, few, many or a class for expanded clones.

D: NA
V: TRBV7-6
size: NA
length: 16
J: TRBJ2-2
CDR3: CASSLGPPSTAGELFF
DNA: TGTGCCAGCAGCCTAGGCCCACCTAGCACCGCCGGGGAGCTGTTTTTT

D: NA
V: TRBV9
size: few
length: 14
J: TRBJ2-1
CDR3: CASSSQGYYNEQFF
DNA: TGTGCCAGCAGCTCCCAGGGGTACTACAATGAGCAGTTCTTC

D: TRBD1
V: TRBV20-1
size: few
length: 15
J: TRBJ2-6
CDR3: CSARDRGSGANVLTF
DNA: TGCAGTGCCCGGGACAGGGGTTCCGGGGCCAACGTCCTGACTTTC

D: NA
V: TRBV7-8
size: few
length: 13
J: TRBJ2-1
CDR3: CASSAGEDNEQFF
DNA: TGTGCCAGCAGCGCTGGAGAGGATAATGAGCAGTTCTTC

D: NA
V: TRBV24-1
size: few
length: 14
J: TRBJ2-1
CDR3: CATSDPPPLHEQFF
DNA: TGTGCCACCAGTGATCCTCCCCCTTTACATGAGCAGTTCTTC

D: NA
V: TRBV25-1
size: NA
length: 15
J: TRBJ2-1
CDR3: CASSDAQGSYNEQFF
DNA: TGTGCCAGCAGTGATGCTCAGGGCTCCTACAATGAGCAGTTCTTC

D: NA
V: TRBV29-1
size: once
length: 15
J: TRBJ1-4
CDR3: CSVYDSVATNEKLFF
DNA: TGCAGCGTCTATGACAGTGTTGCAACTAATGAAAAACTGTTTTTT

D: TRBD1
V: TRBV7-8
size: NA
length: 15
J: TRBJ2-1
CDR3: CASSLEGQGTDEQFF
DNA: TGTGCCAGCAGCTTAGAGGGACAGGGGACGGATGAGCAGTTCTTC

D: TRBD2
V: TRBV19
size: NA
length: 12
J: TRBJ2-3
CDR3: CASGTTGTSQYF
DNA: TGTGCCAGCGGAACTACCGGGACTAGCCAGTATTTT

D: NA
V: TRBV2
size: NA
length: 14
J: TRBJ1-5
CDR3: CASSAQYSNQPQHF
DNA: TGTGCCAGCAGTGCACAGTATAGCAATCAGCCCCAGCATTTT

D: NA
V: TRBV19
size: NA
length: 15
J: TRBJ1-4
CDR3: CASRTAEVANEKLFF
DNA: TGTGCCAGTAGGACTGCCGAGGTGGCTAATGAAAAACTGTTTTTT

D: TRBD1
V: TRBV7-8
size: many
length: 14
J: TRBJ2-4
CDR3: CASSYGQGEGIQYF
DNA: TGTGCCAGCAGCTACGGACAGGGTGAGGGCATTCAGTACTTC

D: TRBD1
V: TRBV10-3
size: NA
length: 15
J: TRBJ2-7
CDR3: CAISETPGQSYEQYF
DNA: TGTGCCATCAGTGAAACCCCGGGACAGTCCTACGAGCAGTACTTC

D: NA
V: TRBV18
size: many
length: 14
J: TRBJ1-1
CDR3: CASSPRDLNTEAFF
DNA: TGTGCCAGCTCACCAAGAGATTTGAACACTGAAGCTTTCTTT

D: TRBD2
V: TRBV5-6
size: few
length: 16
J: TRBJ2-5
CDR3: CASRTLAGAGQETQYF
DNA: TGTGCCAGCAGGACACTAGCGGGGGCCGGACAAGAGACCCAGTACTTC

D: TRBD2
V: TRBV27
size: few
length: 14
J: TRBJ2-1
CDR3: CASSLISGRREQFF
DNA: TGTGCCAGCAGTTTGATTAGCGGGAGGCGTGAGCAGTTCTTC

D: NA
V: TRBV7-2
size: few
length: 14
J: TRBJ1-1
CDR3: CASSLGRVGTEAFF
DNA: TGTGCCAGCAGCTTAGGCAGGGTCGGCACTGAAGCTTTCTTT

D: TRBD1
V: TRBV20-1
size: few
length: 13
J: TRBJ2-7
CDR3: CSARTGPGYEQYF
DNA: TGCAGTGCTAGGACAGGGCCTGGGTACGAGCAGTACTTC

D: TRBD1
V: TRBV5-6
size: NA
length: 15
J: TRBJ1-1
CDR3: CASSPRDRLITEAFF
DNA: TGTGCCAGCAGCCCCCGGGACAGGCTCATCACTGAAGCTTTCTTT

D: NA
V: TRBV19
size: few
length: 13
J: TRBJ2-7
CDR3: CASSLGPPNEQYF
DNA: TGTGCCAGTAGCCTAGGACCCCCAAACGAGCAGTACTTC

D: TRBD1
V: TRBV4-1
size: few
length: 15
J: TRBJ1-1
CDR3: CASSQDTGDGTEAFF
DNA: TGCGCCAGCAGCCAAGATACAGGGGATGGCACTGAAGCTTTCTTT

D: NA
V: TRBV20-1
size: few
length: 13
J: TRBJ2-5
CDR3: CSARRMYQETQYF
DNA: TGCAGTGCTAGACGGATGTACCAAGAGACCCAGTACTTC

D: NA
V: TRBV6-1
size: NA
length: 12
J: TRBJ2-5
CDR3: CASSPVGETQYF
DNA: TGTGCCAGCAGTCCAGTGGGGGAGACCCAGTACTTC

D: TRBD2
V: TRBV28
size: few
length: 18
J: TRBJ2-5
CDR3: CASSLIGVAGAEKETQYF
DNA: TGTGCCAGCAGTTTAATTGGGGTAGCGGGAGCGGAAAAAGAGACCCAGTACTTC

D: NA
V: TRBV10-3
size: NA
length: 13
J: TRBJ1-2
CDR3: CAISEHSNYGYTF
DNA: TGTGCCATCAGTGAGCACAGCAACTATGGCTACACCTTC

D: NA
V: TRBV19
size: NA
length: 13
J: TRBJ2-3
CDR3: CASSALRGDTQYF
DNA: TGTGCCAGTAGTGCTTTAAGGGGGGATACGCAGTATTTT

D: NA
V: TRBV28
size: few
length: 13
J: TRBJ2-3
CDR3: CASSPIGESTQYF
DNA: TGTGCCAGCAGCCCAATCGGCGAATCCACGCAGTATTTT

D: NA
V: TRBV28
size: few
length: 14
J: TRBJ1-2
CDR3: CASSLSELNYGYTF
DNA: TGTGCCAGCAGTTTATCAGAGTTGAACTATGGCTACACCTTC

D: TRBD2
V: TRBV28
size: many
length: 14
J: TRBJ2-3
CDR3: CASSLGGRTDTQYF
DNA: TGTGCCAGCAGTTTAGGCGGGAGGACAGATACGCAGTATTTT

D: NA
V: TRBV11-2
size: NA
length: 15
J: TRBJ2-7
CDR3: CASSLAVVAGYEQYF
DNA: TGTGCCAGCAGCTTAGCGGTGGTCGCCGGGTACGAGCAGTACTTC

D: NA
V: TRBV20-1
size: NA
length: 12
J: TRBJ2-7
CDR3: CSASGGKREQYF
DNA: TGCAGTGCTAGCGGCGGGAAAAGGGAGCAGTACTTC

D: NA
V: TRBV12-3/TRBV12-4
size: few
length: 16
J: TRBJ1-1
CDR3: CASSSWERLGNTEAFF
DNA: TGTGCCAGCAGTTCGTGGGAGCGGCTGGGGAACACTGAAGCTTTCTTT

D: TRBD1
V: TRBV4-2
size: NA
length: 17
J: TRBJ2-6
CDR3: CASSQATGYSGANVLTF
DNA: TGTGCCAGCAGCCAAGCGACAGGGTACTCGGGGGCCAACGTCCTGACTTTC

D: TRBD1
V: TRBV11-2
size: few
length: 15
J: TRBJ1-1
CDR3: CASSPGTGLNTEAFF
DNA: TGTGCCAGCAGCCCAGGGACAGGTTTGAACACTGAAGCTTTCTTT

D: TRBD1
V: TRBV13
size: few
length: 14
J: TRBJ2-7
CDR3: CASSSRDSTYEQYF
DNA: TGTGCCAGCAGCTCCCGGGACAGCACCTACGAGCAGTACTTC

D: NA
V: TRBV5-6
size: NA
length: 15
J: TRBJ2-1
CDR3: CASSLGGGVYNEQFF
DNA: TGTGCCAGCAGCTTGGGTGGTGGAGTCTACAATGAGCAGTTCTTC

D: NA
V: TRBV3-1
size: many
length: 16
J: TRBJ1-1
CDR3: CASSLTAGSSGTEAFF
DNA: TGTGCCAGCAGCCTCACGGCAGGCTCCTCCGGGACTGAAGCTTTCTTT

D: NA
V: TRBV28
size: NA
length: 15
J: TRBJ1-1
CDR3: CASSLGWDGNTEVFF
DNA: TGTGCCAGCAGTTTGGGATGGGACGGTAACACTGAAGTTTTCTTT

D: NA
V: TRBV7-2
size: few
length: 14
J: TRBJ1-5
CDR3: CASSSRTGYQPQHF
DNA: TGTGCCAGCAGCTCAAGGACGGGATATCAGCCCCAGCATTTT

D: NA
V: TRBV7-9
size: NA
length: 17
J: TRBJ2-4
CDR3: CASSLVGQTLAKNIQYF
DNA: TGTGCCAGCAGCTTAGTCGGACAGACATTAGCCAAAAACATTCAGTACTTC

D: TRBD2
V: TRBV2
size: NA
length: 13
J: TRBJ2-1
CDR3: CASSKPNRDYTSF
DNA: TGTGCCAGCAGTAAACCCAACCGGGACTATACTTCGTTC

D: NA
V: TRBV28
size: NA
length: 15
J: TRBJ2-1
CDR3: CASSFSRVSYNEQFF
DNA: TGTGCCAGCAGTTTTAGTCGAGTCTCCTACAATGAGCAGTTCTTC

D: TRBD1
V: TRBV6-2/TRBV6-3
size: NA
length: 16
J: TRBJ1-1
CDR3: CASSYSSGQGITEAFF
DNA: TGTGCCAGCAGTTACTCGTCGGGACAGGGGATCACTGAAGCTTTCTTT

D: TRBD2
V: TRBV28
size: many
length: 20
J: TRBJ2-1
CDR3: CASSPFLGLAGDMGYNEQFF
DNA: TGTGCCAGCAGTCCCTTTCTGGGACTAGCGGGAGACATGGGCTACAATGAGCAGTTCTTC

D: NA
V: TRBV6-1
size: NA
length: 16
J: TRBJ2-3
CDR3: CASSDPVRRSADTQYF
DNA: TGTGCCAGCAGTGACCCCGTCAGGAGGAGTGCAGATACGCAGTATTTT

D: NA
V: TRBV20-1
size: NA
length: 12
J: TRBJ2-3
CDR3: CSATEPRSTQYF
DNA: TGCAGTGCTACCGAACCCCGGTCTACGCAGTATTTT

D: NA
V: TRBV4-1
size: few
length: 15
J: TRBJ2-1
CDR3: CASSQDRMATYEQFF
DNA: TGCGCCAGCAGCCAAGATCGAATGGCTACGTATGAGCAGTTCTTC

D: NA
V: TRBV10-3
size: many
length: 15
J: TRBJ2-3
CDR3: CAISDGAGGTDTQYF
DNA: TGTGCCATCAGTGATGGGGCTGGGGGCACAGATACGCAGTATTTT

D: NA
V: TRBV3-1
size: NA
length: 15
J: TRBJ1-5
CDR3: CASSPGLQGDQPQHF
DNA: TGTGCCAGCAGCCCAGGGTTGCAGGGCGATCAGCCCCAGCATTTT

D: NA
V: TRBV29-1
size: NA
length: 12
J: TRBJ2-7
CDR3: CSTWREHYEQYF
DNA: TGCAGCACCTGGAGGGAGCACTACGAGCAGTACTTC

D: NA
V: TRBV18
size: many
length: 15
J: TRBJ2-2
CDR3: CASSPGALMAGELFF
DNA: TGTGCCAGCTCACCGGGGGCATTAATGGCCGGGGAGCTGTTTTTT

D: NA
V: TRBV24-1
size: few
length: 15
J: TRBJ2-1
CDR3: CATSEGGPGGNEQFF
DNA: TGTGCCACCAGTGAGGGTGGGCCCGGAGGGAATGAGCAGTTCTTC

D: TRBD1
V: TRBV18
size: NA
length: 16
J: TRBJ2-5
CDR3: CASSPPGQANVETQYF
DNA: TGTGCCAGCTCACCACCGGGACAGGCGAACGTGGAGACCCAGTACTTC

D: NA
V: TRBV21-1
size: NA
length: 15
J: TRBJ2-5
CDR3: CASSKRHPSMGTQYF
DNA: TGTGCCAGCAGCAAACGACACCCGAGTATGGGGACCCAGTACTTC

D: NA
V: TRBV5-1
size: NA
length: 12
J: TRBJ2-1
CDR3: CASSGLLREQFF
DNA: TGCGCCAGCAGCGGACTCCTGCGTGAGCAGTTCTTC

D: NA
V: TRBV18
size: many
length: 12
J: TRBJ1-1
CDR3: CASSPSQGEAFF
DNA: TGTGCCAGCTCACCTTCACAGGGCGAAGCTTTCTTT

D: TRBD2
V: TRBV12-3/TRBV12-4
size: NA
length: 14
J: TRBJ2-5
CDR3: CASSRLAGEETQYF
DNA: TGTGCCAGCAGCCGACTAGCGGGAGAAGAGACCCAGTACTTC

D: NA
V: TRBV3-1
size: NA
length: 16
J: TRBJ1-5
CDR3: CASSQDHGISNQPQHF
DNA: TGTGCCAGCAGCCAAGATCACGGGATTAGCAATCAGCCCCAGCATTTT

D: TRBD1
V: TRBV30
size: NA
length: 12
J: TRBJ2-5
CDR3: CAWSSGGETQYF
DNA: TGTGCCTGGAGTTCAGGGGGAGAGACCCAGTACTTC